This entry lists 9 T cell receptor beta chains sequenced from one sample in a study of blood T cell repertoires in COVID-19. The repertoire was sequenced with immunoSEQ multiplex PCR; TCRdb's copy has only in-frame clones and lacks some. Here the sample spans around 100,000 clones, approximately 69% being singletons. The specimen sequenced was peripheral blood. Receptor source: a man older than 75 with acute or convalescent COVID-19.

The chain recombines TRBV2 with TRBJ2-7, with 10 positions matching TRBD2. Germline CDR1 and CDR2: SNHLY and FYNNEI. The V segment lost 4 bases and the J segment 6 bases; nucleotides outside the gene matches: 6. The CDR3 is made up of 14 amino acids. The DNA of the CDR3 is TGTGCCAGCAGTGTACTAGCGGGACGCTTCGAGCAGTACTTC. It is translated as CASSVLAGRFEQYF.

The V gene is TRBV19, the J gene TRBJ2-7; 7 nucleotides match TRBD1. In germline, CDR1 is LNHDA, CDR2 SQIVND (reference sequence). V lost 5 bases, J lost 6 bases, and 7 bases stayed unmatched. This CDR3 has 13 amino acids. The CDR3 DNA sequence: TGTGCCAGTAGTTCGACACAGGGGTCCGAGCAGTACTTC. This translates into CASSSTQGSEQYF.

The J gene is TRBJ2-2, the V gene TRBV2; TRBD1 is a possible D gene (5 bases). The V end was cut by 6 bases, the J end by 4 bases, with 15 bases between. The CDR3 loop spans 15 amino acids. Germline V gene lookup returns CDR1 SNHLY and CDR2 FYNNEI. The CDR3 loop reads CASSANGAITGELFF. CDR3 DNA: TGTGCCAGCAGCGCTAATGGGGCCATCACCGGGGAGCTGTTTTTT.

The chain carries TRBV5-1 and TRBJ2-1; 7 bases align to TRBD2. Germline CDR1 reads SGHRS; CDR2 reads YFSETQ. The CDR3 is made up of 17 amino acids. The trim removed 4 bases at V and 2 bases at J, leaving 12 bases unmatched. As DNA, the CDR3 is TGCGCCAGCAGCCCCGCCGGACCTAGCGGTCCCTACAATGAGCAGTTCTTC. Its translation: CASSPAGPSGPYNEQFF.

The chain's CDR3 is CASSLNGNSADTQYF. For the CDR3, the DNA is TGCGCCAGCAGCTTGAACGGGAATTCAGCAGATACGCAGTATTTT. The chain combines TRBV5-1 with TRBJ2-3; tentatively, D is TRBD2 (5 bases). V lost 1 base and J 4 bases, leaving 13 bases between the germline ends. The CDR3 extends over 15 amino acids. Germline V gene lookup returns CDR1 SGHRS and CDR2 YFSETQ.

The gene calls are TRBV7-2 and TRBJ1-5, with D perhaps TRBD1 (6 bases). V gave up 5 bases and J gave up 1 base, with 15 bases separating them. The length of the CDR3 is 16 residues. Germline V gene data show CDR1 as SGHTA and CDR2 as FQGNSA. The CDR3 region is CASSRDIPTSNQPQHF. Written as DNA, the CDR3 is TGTGCCAGCAGCCGGGACATCCCAACGAGCAATCAGCCCCAGCATTTT.

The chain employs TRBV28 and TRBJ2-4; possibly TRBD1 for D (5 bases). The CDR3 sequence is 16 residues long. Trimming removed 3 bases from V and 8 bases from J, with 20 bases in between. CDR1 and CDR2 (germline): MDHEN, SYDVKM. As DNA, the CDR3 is TGTGCCAGCAGTTTTTCGGTAACCTACCAAGGGGACATTCAGTACTTC. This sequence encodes CASSFSVTYQGDIQYF.

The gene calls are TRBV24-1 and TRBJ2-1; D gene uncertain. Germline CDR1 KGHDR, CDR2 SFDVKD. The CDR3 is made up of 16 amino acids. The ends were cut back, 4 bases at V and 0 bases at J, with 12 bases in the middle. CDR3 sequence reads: CATSDPYKISYNEQFF. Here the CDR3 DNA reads TGTGCCACCAGTGACCCCTATAAGATCTCCTACAATGAGCAGTTCTTC.

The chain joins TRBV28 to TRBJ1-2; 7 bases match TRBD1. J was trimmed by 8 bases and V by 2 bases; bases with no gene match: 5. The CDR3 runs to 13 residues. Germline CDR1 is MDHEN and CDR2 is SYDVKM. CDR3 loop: CASSLEGARGYTF. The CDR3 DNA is TGTGCCAGCAGTTTAGAGGGGGCGCGGGGCTACACCTTC.